This is a list of T cell receptor beta chains from one sample in a study of blood T cell repertoires in COVID-19. Only in-frame clones appear in the TCRdb table, and some are missing; sequencing was by immunoSEQ multiplex PCR. The sample has about 94,000 clones; more than 75% are singletons. The sequencing input was peripheral blood. The receptor set was obtained from a woman of 80 years or more with acute or convalescent COVID-19. Each CDR3 is given with its conserved first and last residue. The D gene is left open where the match is weak. Clone sizes are given selectively: once, few, many, or a class where the clone is expanded.

>TRBV5-4|13|-|-|TRBJ2-5
CASSLAREETQYF
TGTGCCAGCAGCTTGGCCCGGGAAGAGACCCAGTACTTC
>TRBV2|15|-|TRBD2|TRBJ2-7
CASTEARGGYYEQYF
TGTGCCAGCACCGAGGCCCGGGGGGGGTACTACGAGCAGTACTTC
>TRBV6-4|15|-|-|TRBJ1-6
CASSESGSRRSPLHF
TGTGCCAGCAGTGAATCGGGTTCGAGGCGTTCACCCCTCCACTTT
>TRBV9|13|-|-|TRBJ2-2
CASSVEHTGELFF
TGTGCCAGCAGCGTAGAGCACACCGGGGAGCTGTTTTTT
>TRBV13|17|-|TRBD1|TRBJ1-3
CASSLGGQLFSGNTIYF
TGTGCCAGCAGCTTAGGGGGACAGCTCTTCTCTGGAAACACCATATATTTT
>TRBV6-2/TRBV6-3|15|-|-|TRBJ1-6
CASSKGREGNSPLHF
TGTGCCAGCAGCAAAGGACGAGAGGGCAATTCACCCCTCCACTTT
>TRBV6-5|14|-|TRBD1|TRBJ1-2
CASSYRGQEYGYTF
TGTGCCAGCAGTTATCGAGGACAGGAATATGGCTACACCTTC
>TRBV4-3|16|-|TRBD2|TRBJ2-3
CASSPTSGGPQDTQYF
TGCGCCAGCAGCCCCACTAGCGGGGGACCCCAAGATACGCAGTATTTT
>TRBV6-4|12|-|-|TRBJ1-2
CASPEDNYGYTF
TGTGCCAGCCCCGAGGATAACTATGGCTACACCTTC
>TRBV30|13|-|-|TRBJ1-1
CAWTARVNTEAFF
TGTGCCTGGACCGCGAGGGTAAACACTGAAGCTTTCTTT
>TRBV19|14|-|TRBD2|TRBJ2-1
CASFGGAPDNEQFF
TGTGCCAGTTTCGGGGGGGCCCCAGACAATGAGCAGTTCTTC
>TRBV18|18|once|-|TRBJ2-7
CASSPGLAFTGRPYEQYF
TGTGCCAGCTCACCGGGACTGGCATTCACGGGACGACCCTACGAGCAGTACTTC
>TRBV19|14|-|TRBD1|TRBJ1-5
CASSIGQGHQPQHF
TGTGCCAGTAGTATCGGACAGGGGCATCAGCCCCAGCATTTT
>TRBV27|14|-|-|TRBJ2-7
CASSLREQGGEQYF
TGTGCCAGCAGTTTACGAGAGCAGGGGGGCGAGCAGTACTTC
>TRBV30|13|-|TRBD1|TRBJ2-7
CAWSAGQGAKQYF
TGTGCCTGGAGTGCGGGACAGGGGGCAAAGCAGTACTTC
>TRBV5-1|14|-|-|TRBJ2-7
CASSLALSGNEQYF
TGCGCCAGCAGCTTGGCTCTTAGCGGTAACGAGCAGTACTTC
>TRBV4-3|15|-|TRBD2|TRBJ2-7
CASSLSGGRYYEQYF
TGCGCCAGCAGCCTCAGCGGGGGCCGCTACTACGAGCAGTACTTC
>TRBV6-1|14|-|TRBD1|TRBJ1-6
CASSERDRDSPLHF
TGTGCCAGCAGTGAACGGGACAGGGATTCACCCCTCCACTTT
>TRBV5-4|15|few|TRBD1|TRBJ1-2
CASSPPTGFSDGYTF
TGTGCCAGCAGCCCACCGACAGGGTTCAGTGATGGCTACACCTTC
>TRBV6-2/TRBV6-3|15|-|TRBD1|TRBJ2-7
CASSYSPTGPYEQYF
TGTGCCAGCAGTTACTCCCCGACAGGGCCCTACGAGCAGTACTTC
>TRBV10-1|13|-|-|TRBJ1-2
CASTGESSYGYTF
TGCGCCAGCACAGGGGAGAGTAGCTATGGCTACACCTTC
>TRBV7-2|13|-|-|TRBJ1-2
CASSLLRGAGYTF
TGTGCCAGCAGCCTTTTGCGGGGGGCTGGCTACACCTTC
>TRBV19|15|-|TRBD1|TRBJ1-4
CASSIPGTANEKLFF
TGTGCCAGTAGTATTCCCGGGACAGCAAATGAAAAACTGTTTTTT
>TRBV5-1|14|once|-|TRBJ1-1
CASSLAAGDTEAFF
TGCGCCAGCAGCTTGGCCGCAGGGGACACTGAAGCTTTCTTT
>TRBV19|15|-|-|TRBJ1-3
CASSPQPGAGNTIYF
TGTGCCAGTAGTCCTCAACCGGGGGCTGGAAACACCATATATTTT
>TRBV13|16|-|TRBD1|TRBJ2-1
CASSYLVGTGNNEQFF
TGTGCCAGCAGCTACTTAGTGGGGACAGGGAACAATGAGCAGTTCTTC
>TRBV5-1|13|-|-|TRBJ1-1
CASSLASNTEAFF
TGCGCCAGCAGCTTGGCATCGAACACTGAAGCTTTCTTT